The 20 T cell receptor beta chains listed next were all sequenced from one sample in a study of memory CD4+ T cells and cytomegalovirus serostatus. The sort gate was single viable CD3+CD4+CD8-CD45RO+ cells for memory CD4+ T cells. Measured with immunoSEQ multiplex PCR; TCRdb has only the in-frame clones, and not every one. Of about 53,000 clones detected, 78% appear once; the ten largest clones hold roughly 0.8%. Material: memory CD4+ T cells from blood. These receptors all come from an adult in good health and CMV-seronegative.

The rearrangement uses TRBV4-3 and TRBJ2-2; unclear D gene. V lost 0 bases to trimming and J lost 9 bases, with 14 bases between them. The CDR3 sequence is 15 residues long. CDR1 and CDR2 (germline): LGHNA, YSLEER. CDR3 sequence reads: CASSQDYTKVRELFF. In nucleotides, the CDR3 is TGCGCCAGCAGCCAAGATTATACTAAGGTCCGGGAGCTGTTTTTT.

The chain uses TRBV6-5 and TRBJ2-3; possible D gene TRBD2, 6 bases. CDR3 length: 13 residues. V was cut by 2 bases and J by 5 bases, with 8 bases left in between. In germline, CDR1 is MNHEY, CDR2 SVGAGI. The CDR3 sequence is CASSYQEGDTQYF. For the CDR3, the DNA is TGTGCCAGCAGTTACCAGGAGGGAGATACGCAGTATTTT.

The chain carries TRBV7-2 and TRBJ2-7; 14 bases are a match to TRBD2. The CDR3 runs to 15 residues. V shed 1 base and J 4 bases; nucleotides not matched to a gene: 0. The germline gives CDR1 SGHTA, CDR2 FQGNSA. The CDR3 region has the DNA TGTGCCAGCAGCTTAGGGACTAGCGGGGGGTACGAGCAGTACTTC. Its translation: CASSLGTSGGYEQYF. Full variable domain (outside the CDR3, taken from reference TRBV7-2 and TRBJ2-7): GAGVSQSPSNKVTEKGKDVELRCDPISGHTALYWYRQSLGQGLEFLIYFQGNSAPDKSGLPSDRFSAERTGGSVSTLTIQRTQQEDSAVYLCASSLGTSGGYEQYFGPGTRLTVT.

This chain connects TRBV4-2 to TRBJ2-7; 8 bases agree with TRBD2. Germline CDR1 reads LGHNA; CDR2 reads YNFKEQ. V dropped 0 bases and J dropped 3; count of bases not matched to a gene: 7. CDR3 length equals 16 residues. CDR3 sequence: CASSQDLRGGVYEQYF. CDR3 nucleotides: TGTGCCAGCAGCCAAGATCTTCGGGGGGGGGTCTACGAGCAGTACTTC.

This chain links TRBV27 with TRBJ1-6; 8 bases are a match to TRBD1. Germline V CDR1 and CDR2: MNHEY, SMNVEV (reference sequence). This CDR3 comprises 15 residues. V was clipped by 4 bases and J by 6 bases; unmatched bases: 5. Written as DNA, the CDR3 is TGTGCCAGCAGTTCAGACAGGGGTAGTAATTCACCCCTCCACTTT. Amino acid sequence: CASSSDRGSNSPLHF.

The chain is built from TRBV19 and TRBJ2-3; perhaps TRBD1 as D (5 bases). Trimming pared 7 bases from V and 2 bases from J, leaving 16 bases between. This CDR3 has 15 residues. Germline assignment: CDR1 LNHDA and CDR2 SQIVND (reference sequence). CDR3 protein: CASNPYGADTDTQYF. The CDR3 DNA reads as TGTGCCAGTAATCCGTATGGGGCAGACACAGATACGCAGTATTTT.

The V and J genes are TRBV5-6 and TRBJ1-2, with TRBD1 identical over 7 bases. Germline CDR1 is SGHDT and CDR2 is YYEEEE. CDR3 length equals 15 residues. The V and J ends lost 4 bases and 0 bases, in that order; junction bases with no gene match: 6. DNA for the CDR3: TGTGCCAGCAGCGTTACGACAGGGACTAACTATGGCTACACCTTC. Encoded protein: CASSVTTGTNYGYTF.

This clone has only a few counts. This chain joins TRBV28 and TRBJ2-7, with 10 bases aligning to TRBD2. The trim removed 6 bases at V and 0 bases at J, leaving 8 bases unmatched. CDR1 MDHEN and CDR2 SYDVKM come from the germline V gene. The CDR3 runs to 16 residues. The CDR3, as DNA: TGTGCCAGCAGGGGACTAGCGATAAAAAGCTCCTACGAGCAGTACTTC. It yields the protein CASRGLAIKSSYEQYF.

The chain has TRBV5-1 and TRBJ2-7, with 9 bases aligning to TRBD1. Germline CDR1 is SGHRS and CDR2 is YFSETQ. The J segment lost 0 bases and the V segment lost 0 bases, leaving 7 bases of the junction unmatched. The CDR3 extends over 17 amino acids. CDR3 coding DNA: TGCGCCAGCAGCTTGGGGGGCGGACAGGGGAGCTCCTACGAGCAGTACTTC. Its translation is CASSLGGGQGSSYEQYF.

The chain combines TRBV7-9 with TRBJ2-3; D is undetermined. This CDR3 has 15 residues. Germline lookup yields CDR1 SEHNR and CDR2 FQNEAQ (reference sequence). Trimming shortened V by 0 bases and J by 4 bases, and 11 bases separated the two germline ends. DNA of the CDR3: TGTGCCAGCAGCTTAGCGACTGTCAATGCAGATACGCAGTATTTT. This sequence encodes CASSLATVNADTQYF.

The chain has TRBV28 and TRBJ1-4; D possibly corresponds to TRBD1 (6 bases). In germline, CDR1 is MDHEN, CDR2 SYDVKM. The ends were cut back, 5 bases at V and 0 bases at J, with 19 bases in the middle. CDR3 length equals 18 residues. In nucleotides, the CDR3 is TGTGCCAGCAGTAATTTATTAGGCAGGGGAGCAACTAATGAAAAACTGTTTTTT. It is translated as CASSNLLGRGATNEKLFF.

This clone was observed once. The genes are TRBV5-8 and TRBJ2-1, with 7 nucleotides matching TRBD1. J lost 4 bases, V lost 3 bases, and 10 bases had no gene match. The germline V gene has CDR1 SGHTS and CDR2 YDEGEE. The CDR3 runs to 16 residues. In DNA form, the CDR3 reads TGTGCCAGCAGCTCGTACCCGACAGGGAGATACAATGAGCAGTTCTTC. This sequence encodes CASSSYPTGRYNEQFF.

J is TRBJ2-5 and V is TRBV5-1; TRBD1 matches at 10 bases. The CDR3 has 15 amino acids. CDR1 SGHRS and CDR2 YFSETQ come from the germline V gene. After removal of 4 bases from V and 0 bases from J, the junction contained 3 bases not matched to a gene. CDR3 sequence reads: CASSGQGGDQETQYF. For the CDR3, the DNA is TGCGCCAGCAGCGGACAGGGGGGTGACCAAGAGACCCAGTACTTC.

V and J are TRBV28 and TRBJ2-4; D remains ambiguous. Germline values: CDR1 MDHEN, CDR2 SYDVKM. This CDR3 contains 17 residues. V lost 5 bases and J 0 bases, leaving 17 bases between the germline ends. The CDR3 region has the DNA TGTGCCAGCAGTGATGGTGATAATAGCCAAGCCAAAAACATTCAGTACTTC. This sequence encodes CASSDGDNSQAKNIQYF.

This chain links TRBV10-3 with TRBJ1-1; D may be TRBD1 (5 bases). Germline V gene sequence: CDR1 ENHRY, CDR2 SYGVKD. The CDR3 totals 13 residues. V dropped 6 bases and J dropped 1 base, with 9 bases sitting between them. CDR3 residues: CAIRRGQNTEAFF. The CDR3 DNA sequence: TGTGCCATCAGACGAGGACAGAACACTGAAGCTTTCTTT.

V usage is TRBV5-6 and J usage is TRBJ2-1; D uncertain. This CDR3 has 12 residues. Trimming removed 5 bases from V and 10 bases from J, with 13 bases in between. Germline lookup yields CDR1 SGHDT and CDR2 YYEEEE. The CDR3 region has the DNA TGTGCCAGCAGTCAACCGGTTGGCGAGCAGTTCTTC. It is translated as CASSQPVGEQFF.

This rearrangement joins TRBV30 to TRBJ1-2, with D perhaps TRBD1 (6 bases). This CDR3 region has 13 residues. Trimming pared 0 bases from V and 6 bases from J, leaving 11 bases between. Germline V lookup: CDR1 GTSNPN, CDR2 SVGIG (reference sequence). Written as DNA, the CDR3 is TGTGCCTGGAGTGTTAGGGGGATGCATGGCTACACCTTC. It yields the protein CAWSVRGMHGYTF. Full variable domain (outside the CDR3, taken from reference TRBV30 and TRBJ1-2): SQTIHQWPATLVQPVGSPLSLECTVEGTSNPNLYWYRQAAGRGLQLLFYSVGIGQISSEVPQNLSASRPQDRQFILSSKKLLLSDSGFYLCAWSVRGMHGYTFGSGTRLTVV.

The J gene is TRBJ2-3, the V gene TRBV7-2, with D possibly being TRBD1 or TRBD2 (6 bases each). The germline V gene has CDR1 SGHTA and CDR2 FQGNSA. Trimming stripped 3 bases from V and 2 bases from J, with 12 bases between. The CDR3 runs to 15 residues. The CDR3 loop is CASSLGGTYTDTQYF. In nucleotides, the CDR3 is TGTGCCAGCAGCTTGGGGGGCACTTACACAGATACGCAGTATTTT.

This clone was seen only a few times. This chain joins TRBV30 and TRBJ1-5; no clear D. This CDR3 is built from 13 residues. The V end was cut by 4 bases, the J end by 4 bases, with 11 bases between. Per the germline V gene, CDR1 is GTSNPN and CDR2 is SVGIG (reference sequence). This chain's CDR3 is CAWKSGGNQPQHF. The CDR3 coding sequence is TGTGCCTGGAAGTCGGGCGGGAATCAGCCCCAGCATTTT.

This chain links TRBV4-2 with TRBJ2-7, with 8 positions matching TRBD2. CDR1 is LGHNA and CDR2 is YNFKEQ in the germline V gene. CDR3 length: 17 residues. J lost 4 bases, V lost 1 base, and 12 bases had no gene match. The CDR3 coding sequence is TGTGCCAGCAGCCAAGGGAATTTAGGACTAGCCTTTTACGAGCAGTACTTC. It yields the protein CASSQGNLGLAFYEQYF.